Below, 5 T cell receptor beta chains from the same sample are listed, as sequenced in a study of molecular identifiers for immune sequencing clone quantification. TCRdb re-called the PCR reads with MiXCR, one entry per CDR3 protein. Here the sample spans some 650,000 distinct CDR3 sequences, roughly 21% being singletons. What was sequenced was naive CD8+ T cells from blood, with Jurkat cell RNA spiked in. As to subset: FACS-sorted CD8+CD4-CCR7+CD45RA+ naive T cells. Source of these receptors: a human donor in good health. Some libraries in this study had Jurkat cell RNA spiked in.

Ten or more counts support this clonotype. The gene calls are TRBV13 and TRBJ2-3; no definite D call. The CDR3 covers 14 residues. Per the germline V gene, CDR1 is PRHDT and CDR2 is FYEKMQ (reference sequence). With 5 bases removed from V and 2 bases from J, the gap between germline ends came to 11 bases. CDR3 region: CASSPERVTDTQYF. Written as DNA, the CDR3 is TGTGCCAGCAGCCCCGAGAGAGTCACAGATACGCAGTATTTT.

There are many counts of this clonotype. The chain couples TRBV7-6 to TRBJ2-3; the D gene is possibly TRBD1 (5 bases). The V and J ends lost 1 base and 0 bases respectively, with 8 bases between them. CDR1 and CDR2 from the germline V gene are SGHVS and FNYEAQ. CDR3 size: 15 residues. For the CDR3, the DNA is TGTGCCAGCAGCTTAGGACAGTTTAGCACAGATACGCAGTATTTT. This encodes CASSLGQFSTDTQYF.

A few counts support this clonotype. The chain has TRBV12-3 or TRBV12-4 and TRBJ2-3; 8 positions match TRBD2. This CDR3 has 20 residues. J gave up 4 bases and V 0 bases, and 18 bases lay outside the gene matches. The CDR3 region is CASSLAKIYSLSGGSDTQYF. Written as DNA, the CDR3 is TGTGCCAGCAGTTTAGCAAAAATATACTCCCTCAGCGGGGGATCAGATACGCAGTATTTT.

V and J are TRBV12-3 or TRBV12-4 and TRBJ2-3, with 7 bases that match TRBD2. Unmatched junction bases numbered 6, after V lost 3 bases and J lost 3 bases. CDR3 length: 15 residues. The CDR3 loop reads CASSLGGGKTDTQYF. Here the CDR3 DNA reads TGTGCCAGCAGTTTGGGGGGGGGAAAAACAGATACGCAGTATTTT.

About this clonotype itself: An end of the junction differs from the germline gene, which may be a read error. The chain is built from TRBV4-2 and TRBJ2-7; D is ambiguous. Per the germline V gene, CDR1 is LGHNA and CDR2 is YNFKEQ. This CDR3 contains 14 residues. The CDR3 DNA reads as TGTGCCAGCAGCCATGGGCCCCCTCCAAACGAGCAGTGCTTC. It specifies CASSHGPPPNEQCF.